The source of this T cell receptor beta chain is a study of blood T cell repertoires in COVID-19. CDR1 SGHVS and CDR2 FQNEAQ come from the germline V gene. The junction had 8 bases not matched to a gene; V was cut back by 4 bases and J by 0 bases. The CDR3 is 17 amino acids. Measured with immunoSEQ multiplex PCR; TCRdb has only the in-frame clones, and not every one. The profile shows about 190,000 clones, almost 90% of them singletons. This receptor was identified in a man aged 50-59 years with acute or convalescent COVID-19. The specimen was peripheral blood. The chain has TRBV7-8 and TRBJ2-1, with TRBD2 matching over 8 bases. This chain's CDR3 is CASSSRREALSYNEQFF. In nucleotides, the CDR3 is TGTGCCAGCAGCTCAAGGCGGGAGGCCCTCTCCTACAATGAGCAGTTCTTC.